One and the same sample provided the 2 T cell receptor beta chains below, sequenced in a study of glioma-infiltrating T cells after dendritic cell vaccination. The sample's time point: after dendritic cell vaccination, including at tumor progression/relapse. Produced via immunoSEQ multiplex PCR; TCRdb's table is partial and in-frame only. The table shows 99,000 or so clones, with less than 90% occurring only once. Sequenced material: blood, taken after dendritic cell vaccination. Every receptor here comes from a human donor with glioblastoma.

The CDR3 coding sequence is TGTGCCAGCAGCCCCCCGGGACTAGCGACGGAGACCCAGTACTTC. It codes for CASSPPGLATETQYF. The rearrangement joins TRBV7-8 to TRBJ2-5; 10 bases are a match to TRBD2. The germline gives CDR1 SGHVS, CDR2 FQNEAQ. The ends lost 5 bases at V and 5 bases at J; junction bases unmatched: 8. The CDR3 is 15 amino acids. Full variable domain (remainder filled in from reference TRBV7-8 and TRBJ2-5): GAGVSQSPRYKVAKRGQDVALRCDPISGHVSLFWYQQALGQGPEFLTYFQNEAQLDKSGLPSDRFFAERPEGSVSTLKIQRTQQEDSAVYLCASSPPGLATETQYFGPGTRLLVL.

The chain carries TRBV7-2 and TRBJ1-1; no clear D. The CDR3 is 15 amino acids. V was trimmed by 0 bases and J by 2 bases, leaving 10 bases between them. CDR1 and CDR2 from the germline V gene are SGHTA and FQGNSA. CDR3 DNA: TGTGCCAGCAGCTTAGCGTGGACTACAAACACTGAAGCTTTCTTT. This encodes CASSLAWTTNTEAFF. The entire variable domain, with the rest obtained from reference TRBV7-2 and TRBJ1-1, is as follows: GAGVSQSPSNKVTEKGKDVELRCDPISGHTALYWYRQSLGQGLEFLIYFQGNSAPDKSGLPSDRFSAERTGGSVSTLTIQRTQQEDSAVYLCASSLAWTTNTEAFFGQGTRLTVV.